This is a list of T cell receptor beta chains from one sample in a study of blood T cells in healthy people across ages. TCRdb redid the calling of the 5' RACE reads with MiXCR, one entry per CDR3 protein. The table includes hundreds of thousands of distinct CDR3 sequences, roughly 56% detected once. The sequencing sample was made of blood. Receptor source: a middle-aged man in good health. Each CDR3 is given with its conserved first and last residue. D genes are given only for firm matches. The size field is filled for only some rows; it gives once, few, many or a size class.

v_gene	abundance	j_gene	d_gene	CDR3nt	CDR3aa
TRBV20-1	NA	TRBJ2-1	TRBD2	TGCAGTGCTATAGCGGGAACAACAGAGCAGTTCTTC	CSAIAGTTEQFF
TRBV3-1	NA	TRBJ2-1	TRBD2	TGTGCCAGCAGACCTACTAGCGGGAGGTTCAATGAGCAGTTCTTC	CASRPTSGRFNEQFF
TRBV4-1	NA	TRBJ2-5	NA	TGCGCCAGCAGCCAAGATGGGGGCGGCTGGGAGACCCAGTACTTC	CASSQDGGGWETQYF
TRBV5-1	NA	TRBJ1-1	NA	TGCGCCAGCAGCTTGGTTGCCCTAAGGGAAAGAACAAGGACTGAAGCTTTCTTT	CASSLVALRERTRTEAFF
TRBV20-1	NA	TRBJ2-3	NA	TGCAGTGCTAGAGATTGGTTCAGGGGGAGGACAGATACGCAGTATTTT	CSARDWFRGRTDTQYF
TRBV20-1	NA	TRBJ1-5	NA	TGCAGTGGGGCGCAGGGGCTTAATCAGCCCCAGCATTTT	CSGAQGLNQPQHF
TRBV10-3	few	TRBJ2-7	NA	TGTGCCATCAGTGAGTCGACCGCGGGACTTTACGAGCAGTACTTC	CAISESTAGLYEQYF
TRBV4-3	few	TRBJ2-3	NA	TGCGCCAGCAGCCAAGATGGCGCAGATACGCAGTATTTT	CASSQDGADTQYF
TRBV5-6	NA	TRBJ1-1	TRBD1	TGTGCCAGCAGCTGGCAGGGGGCTGAAAGGAACACTGAAGCTTTCTTT	CASSWQGAERNTEAFF
TRBV6-5	few	TRBJ2-3	NA	TGTGCCAGCAGTTCCGTATCGTTGGGCACAGATACGCAGTATTTT	CASSSVSLGTDTQYF
TRBV4-3	NA	TRBJ2-7	NA	TGCGCCAGCAGCCTTGAAGTTGTTGGACTACAGTACGAGCAGTACTTC	CASSLEVVGLQYEQYF
TRBV20-1	NA	TRBJ2-5	NA	TGCAGTGCTAGACCGAATAGGGGGACCCAGTACTTC	CSARPNRGTQYF
TRBV29-1	NA	TRBJ2-1	TRBD1	TGCAGCGCCTGGGGACAGGAGGTCTACAATGAGCAGTTCTTC	CSAWGQEVYNEQFF
TRBV28	once	TRBJ1-1	NA	TGTGCCAGCAGTTTAAGGCCCAGAACATCAATCTCGAACACTGAAGCTTTCTTT	CASSLRPRTSISNTEAFF
TRBV28	NA	TRBJ1-1	TRBD1	TGTGCCAGCAGTTTGGCAGGGGGCAAGGTGGGCACTGAAGCTTTCTTT	CASSLAGGKVGTEAFF
TRBV20-1	few	TRBJ2-1	NA	TGCAGTGCTGCTTGGGACGTCGACAATGAGCAGTTCTTC	CSAAWDVDNEQFF
TRBV9	NA	TRBJ2-3	TRBD2	TGTGCCAGCAGCGAACTAGCGGGGGACACAGATACGCAGTATTTT	CASSELAGDTDTQYF
TRBV5-1	NA	TRBJ2-5	NA	TGCGCCAGCAGCTTGTCCCAGGTGACCCAAGAGACCCAGTACTTC	CASSLSQVTQETQYF
TRBV10-3	NA	TRBJ1-2	TRBD1	TGTGCCATCACTACGGGACAGGGACTCTATGGCTACACCTTC	CAITTGQGLYGYTF
TRBV29-1	NA	TRBJ1-3	NA	TGCAGCGTTGGTCCAGAATCTGGAAACACCATATATTTT	CSVGPESGNTIYF
TRBV5-1	NA	TRBJ2-2	TRBD2	TGCGCCAGCAGCCCTGGGACTAGCGTGGGCACCGGGGAGCTGTTTTTT	CASSPGTSVGTGELFF
TRBV4-3	NA	TRBJ1-6	TRBD1	TGCGCCAGCAGCCAACGACAGGGGCTCAGTTCACCCCTCCACTTT	CASSQRQGLSSPLHF
TRBV7-2	once	TRBJ2-2	NA	TGTGCCAGCAGCAAGCCCAGACGGGGGGCCCTACTTAACACCGGGGAGCTGTTTTTT	CASSKPRRGALLNTGELFF
TRBV27	NA	TRBJ2-1	TRBD1	TGTGCCAGTCATCGAGGGGACAGCACTCAGCCCAGGTTCTTC	CASHRGDSTQPRFF
TRBV27	few	TRBJ2-5	TRBD2	TGTGCCAGCAGTAATAGCGGGGGCTTCCAAGAGACCCAGTACTTC	CASSNSGGFQETQYF
TRBV28	NA	TRBJ1-2	NA	TGTGCCATCGAAAGGGGGGCCCTGGGGAATGGCTACACCTTC	CAIERGALGNGYTF
TRBV3-1	NA	TRBJ2-7	NA	TGTGCCAGCAGCCCGCAGCGGGTGGCCTACGAGCAGTACTTC	CASSPQRVAYEQYF
TRBV6-6	NA	TRBJ2-5	NA	TGTGCCAGCAGTTACTCGTCGGGGGAAGAGACCCAGTACTTC	CASSYSSGEETQYF
TRBV20-1	NA	TRBJ1-5	NA	TGCAGTGCAAAGGACACCCAACGGGGGTATAGCAATCAGCCCCAGCATTTT	CSAKDTQRGYSNQPQHF
TRBV10-3	few	TRBJ2-7	TRBD2	TGTGCCATCCGGGAGGGGTTAACTTTTTCCGAGCAGTACTTC	CAIREGLTFSEQYF
TRBV27	NA	TRBJ2-3	TRBD1	TGTGCCAGCAGTTTATCAGGGACAGGGTTATTTTCAGATACGCAGTATTTT	CASSLSGTGLFSDTQYF
TRBV9	NA	TRBJ2-2	NA	TGTGCCAGCAGCCCCCTACTAGGGCCTGAACCTTGGGCGCTGTTTTTT	CASSPLLGPEPWALFF
TRBV10-3	NA	TRBJ2-5	TRBD1	TGTGCCATCAGACAGACAGGGGATGAGACCCAGTACTTC	CAIRQTGDETQYF
TRBV12-3/TRBV12-4	few	TRBJ2-1	TRBD2	TGTGCCAGCAGTTTAAGGGGACTAGCGGGAGGAGGTGAGCAGTTCTTC	CASSLRGLAGGGEQFF
TRBV28	NA	TRBJ2-5	TRBD2	TGTGCCAGCAGTTTATGGGCTAGCGGGGAAGAGACCCAGTACTTC	CASSLWASGEETQYF
TRBV7-9	few	TRBJ1-2	NA	TGTGCCAGCAGCCGGACTGATGGCTACACCTTC	CASSRTDGYTF
TRBV28	NA	TRBJ2-1	NA	TGTGCCAGCAGTCCCCCGGCGTTAAATGAGCAGTTCTTC	CASSPPALNEQFF
TRBV18	NA	TRBJ2-5	NA	TGTGCCAGCTCCGCCTCAGGGACCGGGGAGACCCAGTACTTC	CASSASGTGETQYF
TRBV20-1	NA	TRBJ2-7	NA	TGCAGTGCTGAGAGGCCGGCTACTTACGAGCAGTACTTC	CSAERPATYEQYF
TRBV5-6	NA	TRBJ2-7	NA	TGTGCCAGCAGCTTGGACGAAGGGTCCCACGAGCAGTACTTC	CASSLDEGSHEQYF
TRBV29-1	many	TRBJ1-1	NA	TGCAGCGTTGAAAACGACTTAGAGGAGGTGAACACTGAAGCTTTCTTT	CSVENDLEEVNTEAFF
TRBV28	many	TRBJ2-5	NA	TGTGCCAGCAGTTTGGATGGAGAGACCCAGTACTTC	CASSLDGETQYF
TRBV7-3	NA	TRBJ2-7	TRBD1	TGTGCCAGCAGCTTAGTGCGTGGGGACAGATCCTACGAGCAGTACTTC	CASSLVRGDRSYEQYF
TRBV6-5	NA	TRBJ1-2	TRBD1	TGTGCCAGCAGCCCCTGGGACAGAGGCAACTATGGCTACACCTTC	CASSPWDRGNYGYTF
TRBV7-2	NA	TRBJ2-3	NA	TGTGCCAGCAGCTATCGGAGAGATACGCAGTATTTT	CASSYRRDTQYF
TRBV5-5	NA	TRBJ2-2	NA	TGTGCCAGCAGCTTCGCGGGCTACACCGGGGAGCTGTTTTTT	CASSFAGYTGELFF
TRBV7-9	NA	TRBJ2-5	TRBD1	TGTGCCAACAGCCTCTCGACAGGGTTGGAGACCCAGTACTTC	CANSLSTGLETQYF
TRBV7-8	NA	TRBJ2-3	NA	TGTGCCAGCAGCCCAGGGCAAGATACGCAGTATTTT	CASSPGQDTQYF
TRBV19	NA	TRBJ2-7	NA	TGTGCCAGTAGTATTAGGTCCGGGGAGTGGGCCTACGAGCAGTACTTC	CASSIRSGEWAYEQYF
TRBV7-3	few	TRBJ2-3	TRBD1	TGTGCCAGCAGCCGACAGGGCTCAGATACGCAGTATTTT	CASSRQGSDTQYF
TRBV6-1	NA	TRBJ2-4	NA	TGTGCCAGCAGTGAAACCCCTGCAAACATTCAGTACTTC	CASSETPANIQYF
TRBV6-2/TRBV6-3	few	TRBJ2-3	TRBD2	TGTGCCAGCAGTCGGACTAGCGGGAGGTCCACAGATACGCAGTATTTT	CASSRTSGRSTDTQYF
TRBV5-1	NA	TRBJ1-2	NA	TGCGCCAGCAGCTTGGATGGGGCACAGATCTTTAACTATGGCTACACCTTC	CASSLDGAQIFNYGYTF
TRBV10-3	few	TRBJ1-6	TRBD1	TGTGCCATCAGTGCGGGACAGGGGAATTCACCCCTCCACTTT	CAISAGQGNSPLHF
TRBV20-1	NA	TRBJ2-3	NA	TGCAGTGCCCCGAGACGGGACAAGAGTACAGATACGCAGTATTTT	CSAPRRDKSTDTQYF
TRBV9	NA	TRBJ2-1	TRBD2	TGTGCCAGCAGCGTGAGACTAGCGGGAGAGCAGTTCTTC	CASSVRLAGEQFF